This T cell receptor (beta chain) is drawn from a study of neoadjuvant anti-PD-1 for oral cavity cancer. Study-wide findings and caveats: PBMC Gini-index clonality exceeded responders' in non-responders post-nivolumab.

This clone was counted only a few times. The antigen is undetermined. The CDR3 length is 15 residues. Looked up from germline, CDR1 is SGDLS and CDR2 is YYNGEE. The V and J ends lost 2 bases and 1 base respectively, with 11 bases between them. Libraries were prepared by immunoSEQ multiplex PCR; TCRdb keeps only in-frame clonotypes and omits some of them. The table has 15,000 or so clones, around two thirds seen once; the top ten hold 2% to 3%. Patients had HPV-negative, locally advanced oral cavity squamous cell carcinoma. This clonotype originated in a person aged 40 to 85 with oral cavity squamous cell carcinoma. This specimen consisted of PBMCs, obtained before nivolumab (anti-PD-1) treatment. V gene TRBV9 combines with J gene TRBJ2-3; D is perhaps TRBD2 (5 bases). The CDR3 loop is CASSVGGGGTDTQYF. The CDR3 DNA sequence: TGTGCCAGCAGCGTCGGAGGTGGTGGCACAGATACGCAGTATTTT.